The 20 T cell receptor beta chains reported below all come from one sample, sequenced in a study of patients and donors after allogeneic stem cell transplantation. A single record per CDR3 protein comes from TCRdb applying MiXCR to the RT-PCR reads. The sample carries roughly 960,000 distinct CDR3 sequences, 15% to 20% recorded once. The specimen was blood, either unsorted or a sorted T cell fraction (not recorded which). The source is a human donor who was either an allogeneic HSCT recipient or a stem cell or donor lymphocyte infusion donor (not recorded which). It is not recorded whose cells these are; they may come from a transplant donor.

This clonotype turned up a few times. V usage is TRBV4-1 and J usage is TRBJ2-1, with no clear D. The V end lost 4 bases, the J end lost 6 bases, and 10 bases lay between the germline ends. Germline CDR1 and CDR2: MGHRA and YSYEKL. The CDR3 is 13 residues long. CDR3 nucleotides: TGCGCCAGCAGCCCCCTGGTCCTCAATGAGCAGTTCTTC. This encodes CASSPLVLNEQFF.

The CDR3 DNA is TGCGCCAGCAGCCAGTTCCCCGCCCCATACAGTTACGAGCAGTACTTC. Amino acids: CASSQFPAPYSYEQYF. This sequence joins TRBV4-1 and TRBJ2-7; D is unclear. The length of the CDR3 is 16 residues. In germline, CDR1 is MGHRA, CDR2 YSYEKL. V lost 3 bases to trimming and J lost 4 bases, with 19 bases between them.

The chain is built from TRBV28 and TRBJ2-7; TRBD1 is a possible D gene (5 bases). CDR1 MDHEN and CDR2 SYDVKM come from the germline V gene. The CDR3 consists of 15 residues. Trimming took off 0 bases at V and 4 bases at J, with 13 bases between the two ends. The CDR3 protein is CASSLWGPRVYEQYF. Written as DNA, the CDR3 is TGTGCCAGCAGTTTATGGGGGCCCAGGGTGTACGAGCAGTACTTC.

This clonotype was seen a handful of times. V is TRBV24-1 and J is TRBJ1-2; TRBD1 aligns across 10 bases. Trimming cost V 4 bases and J 7 bases; bases outside gene matches: 8. The CDR3 runs 15 residues. Germline V gene sequence: CDR1 KGHDR, CDR2 SFDVKD. The CDR3 region has the DNA TGTGCCACCAGTGACCCCGGGACAGGGGCTGGTGGCTACACCTTC. This encodes CATSDPGTGAGGYTF.

This clonotype was seen only a few times. One junction end does not reproduce the germline sequence, and a read error may be involved. The rearrangement joins TRBV9 to TRBJ2-7; 9 nucleotides agree with TRBD1. The CDR3 spans 16 residues. Germline loops: CDR1 SGDLS, CDR2 YYNGEE. The CDR3 spells CASSVEGQGLFYGQYF. The DNA of the CDR3 is TGTGCCAGCAGCGTAGAGGGACAGGGTCTCTTCTACGGGCAGTACTTC.

This clonotype appeared many times. The chain carries TRBV7-8 and TRBJ2-7, with 7 bases aligning to TRBD1. The germline CDR1 and CDR2 sequences are SGHVS and FQNEAQ. V gave up 5 bases and J gave up 2 bases; unmatched junction bases: 6. The CDR3 spans 14 residues. The CDR3 sequence is CASSPGDSPYEQYF. CDR3 bases: TGTGCCAGCAGCCCCGGGGACAGCCCCTACGAGCAGTACTTC.

The chain combines TRBV7-9 with TRBJ1-5; D uncertain. V lost 1 base to trimming and J lost 4 bases, with 11 bases between them. The CDR3 contains 15 residues. CDR1 and CDR2 from the germline V gene are SEHNR and FQNEAQ (reference sequence). For the CDR3, the DNA is TGTGCCAGCAGCTTAGAACCGGGGTTGAATCAGCCCCAGCATTTT. Residues: CASSLEPGLNQPQHF. The variable domain in full, with the rest retrieved from reference TRBV7-9 and TRBJ1-5, is DTGVSQNPRHKITKRGQNVTFRCDPISEHNRLYWYRQTLGQGPEFLTYFQNEAQLEKSRLLSDRFSAERPKGSFSTLEIQRTEQGDSAMYLCASSLEPGLNQPQHFGDGTRLSIL.

This clonotype was seen more than once but under ten times. V and J are TRBV12-3 or TRBV12-4 and TRBJ2-2; no firm D call. There are 14 residues in the CDR3. V shed 3 bases and J shed 7 bases, with 12 bases lying between them. This chain's CDR3 is CASSFTRNDGELFF. The CDR3 nucleotides are TGTGCCAGCAGTTTTACCAGAAACGACGGGGAGCTGTTTTTT.

This clonotype came up a few times. V and J are TRBV2 and TRBJ2-7, with D possibly TRBD2 on 7 matching bases. This CDR3 is 14 amino acids long. From germline, CDR1 is SNHLY and CDR2 FYNNEI. Trimming removed 7 bases from V and 7 bases from J, with 20 bases in between. The CDR3 protein is CASNFAGAQREQYF. CDR3 sequence (DNA): TGTGCCAGCAATTTTGCGGGGGCCCAAAGGGAGCAGTACTTC.

The chain combines TRBV4-2 with TRBJ2-6; D is possibly TRBD1 (5 bases). CDR3 length: 19 residues. V gave up 4 bases and J gave up 0 bases, with 19 bases separating them. Germline V gene lookup returns CDR1 LGHNA and CDR2 YNFKEQ. The CDR3 DNA reads as TGTGCCAGCAGCCCTAGGCCCCAGGGAACATACTCTGGGGCCAACGTCCTGACTTTC. Its protein product is CASSPRPQGTYSGANVLTF.

V and J are TRBV5-1 and TRBJ2-7; TRBD1 or TRBD2 may be the D gene (6 bases each). Germline CDR1 and CDR2: SGHRS and YFSETQ. This CDR3 comprises 13 residues. With 9 bases removed from V and 3 bases from J, the gap between germline ends came to 16 bases. The CDR3 here is CATRGLQDYEQYF. CDR3 sequence (DNA): TGCGCCACCCGGGGGCTCCAAGACTACGAGCAGTACTTC.

The sample holds a few counts of this clonotype. The rearrangement uses TRBV18 and TRBJ2-5; 7 bases match TRBD1. V trimming: 3 bases; J trimming: 9 bases; junction bases outside the gene matches: 1. The CDR3 is 11 amino acids. Germline CDR1 is KGHSH and CDR2 is LQKENI. CDR3 DNA: TGTGCCAGCTCACCGGACAGGTCCCAGTACTTC. It specifies CASSPDRSQYF.

This clonotype was counted a few times. The chain has TRBV10-3 and TRBJ2-5, with 9 bases lining up with TRBD1. Germline trimming cut 6 bases from V and 2 bases from J; bases unmatched to any gene: 1. The CDR3 consists of 13 residues. Germline lookup yields CDR1 ENHRY and CDR2 SYGVKD. The CDR3 DNA follows: TGTGCCATCAGGGGGACAGGGCAAGAGACCCAGTACTTC. Encoded protein: CAIRGTGQETQYF.

The sample holds a few counts of this clonotype. The gene calls are TRBV29-1 and TRBJ1-1; D is unresolved. The CDR3 extends over 13 amino acids. Between the trimmed V and J ends, which lost 5 bases and 6 bases, there was a span of 16 bases. Germline V CDR1 and CDR2: SQVTM, ANQGSEA. The CDR3, as DNA: TGCAGCGTTTGCGGACTCAACATCCCTGAAGCTTTCTTT. The encoded protein is CSVCGLNIPEAFF.

The CDR3 region is CASSLSEGLFEAFF. CDR3 DNA sequence: TGTGCCAGCAGTTTATCCGAGGGTCTGTTTGAAGCTTTCTTT. The chain is built from TRBV27 and TRBJ1-1; no clear D. This CDR3 has 14 amino acids. The germline gives CDR1 MNHEY, CDR2 SMNVEV (reference sequence). V lost 0 bases, J lost 7 bases, and 12 bases lay in between.

The chain combines TRBV7-9 with TRBJ1-5, with a possible D match to TRBD1 (6 bases). Trimming shortened V by 2 bases and J by 5 bases, and 16 bases separated the two germline ends. Germline V gives CDR1 SEHNR, CDR2 FQNEAQ (reference sequence). The CDR3 length is 16 residues. The CDR3 region is CASSLFQGLGDQPQHF. Here the CDR3 DNA reads TGTGCCAGCAGCTTATTTCAGGGGCTAGGGGATCAGCCCCAGCATTTT.

V is TRBV12-3 or TRBV12-4 and J is TRBJ1-1; TRBD1 agrees at 8 bases. The CDR3 length is 16 residues. J was trimmed by 3 bases and V by 7 bases; bases with no gene match: 13. The chain's CDR3 is CASTQSRQGLYTEAFF. The CDR3 nucleotides are TGTGCCAGCACCCAATCCCGACAGGGGTTATACACTGAAGCTTTCTTT.

This clonotype showed up just a few times. The gene calls are TRBV20-1 and TRBJ2-5; D possibly corresponds to TRBD1 (6 bases). V lost 5 bases, J lost 5 bases, and 12 bases lay in between. The CDR3 is 12 amino acids. Per the germline V gene, CDR1 is DFQATT and CDR2 is SNEGSKA (reference sequence). This chain's CDR3 is CSASDSKETQYF. The DNA for the CDR3 is TGCAGTGCTTCGGACAGTAAGGAGACCCAGTACTTC.

The chain uses TRBV29-1 and TRBJ1-2; TRBD1 might be the D (6 bases). V lost 0 bases, J lost 13 bases, and 15 bases lay in between. Germline CDR1 reads SQVTM; CDR2 reads ANQGSEA. The CDR3 is 12 amino acids. The chain's CDR3 is CSVEEVRGPGTF. The CDR3 DNA reads as TGCAGCGTTGAAGAGGTCCGGGGGCCTGGCACCTTC.

The CDR3: CASSSPEASGTGTQYF. In DNA, the CDR3 is TGTGCCAGCAGTTCCCCGGAGGCTAGCGGCACAGGGACCCAGTACTTC. This chain joins TRBV6-5 and TRBJ2-5, with 7 nucleotides matching TRBD2. Germline CDR1 MNHEY, CDR2 SVGAGI. J gave up 7 bases and V 4 bases, and 15 bases lay outside the gene matches. This CDR3 is 16 amino acids long.